The 9 T cell receptor beta chains below all came from one sample that was sequenced in a study of blood T cell repertoires in COVID-19. Only in-frame clones appear in the TCRdb table, and some are missing; sequencing was by immunoSEQ multiplex PCR. Of approximately 300,000 clones listed, roughly 90% are singletons. The source material was peripheral blood. These receptors were taken from a man between 18 and 35 years old who had recovered from COVID-19.

The rearrangement uses TRBV18 and TRBJ2-3; D is uncertain. Trimming left V 5 bases short and J 0 bases short, with 9 bases between. The CDR3 contains 14 residues. CDR1 is KGHSH and CDR2 is LQKENI in the germline V gene. The CDR3: CASSSRTSTDTQYF. The CDR3 DNA reads TGTGCCAGCTCATCACGAACTAGCACAGATACGCAGTATTTT.

DNA for the CDR3: TGTGCCAGCAGCCGCCCTAGCGGCAGTAACAATGAGCAGTTCTTC. It encodes CASSRPSGSNNEQFF. V is TRBV5-4 and J is TRBJ2-1; 7 bases agree with TRBD2. V shed 4 bases and J 5 bases; nucleotides not matched to a gene: 9. This CDR3 has 15 amino acids. The germline CDR1 and CDR2 sequences are SGHNT and YYREEE (reference sequence).

The gene calls are TRBV7-2 and TRBJ1-6; D gene uncertain. V gave up 5 bases and J gave up 2 bases, with 13 bases separating them. The germline V gene has CDR1 SGHTA and CDR2 FQGNSA. The CDR3 runs to 16 residues. CDR3 DNA sequence: TGTGCCAGCAGCCATGTGGAGGGCCCCTATAATTCACCCCTCCACTTT. Residues: CASSHVEGPYNSPLHF.

The gene calls are TRBV5-1 and TRBJ2-7; 7 bases agree with TRBD2. Losses at the gene ends were 4 bases for V and 0 bases for J; bases not matched to a gene: 4. This CDR3 is built from 14 residues. The germline V gene has CDR1 SGHRS and CDR2 YFSETQ. CDR3: CASSATSASYEQYF. CDR3 in DNA: TGCGCCAGCAGCGCCACTAGCGCCTCCTACGAGCAGTACTTC.

The chain has TRBV7-2 and TRBJ1-1, with D tentatively TRBD1 (6 bases). CDR3 length: 15 residues. V was clipped by 1 base and J by 4 bases, with 13 bases between them. Germline lookup yields CDR1 SGHTA and CDR2 FQGNSA. The CDR3 sequence: CASSLGPGVGTEAFF. Written as DNA, the CDR3 is TGTGCCAGCAGCTTAGGCCCAGGGGTGGGCACTGAAGCTTTCTTT. Variable domain in full (rest from reference TRBV7-2 and TRBJ1-1): GAGVSQSPSNKVTEKGKDVELRCDPISGHTALYWYRQSLGQGLEFLIYFQGNSAPDKSGLPSDRFSAERTGGSVSTLTIQRTQQEDSAVYLCASSLGPGVGTEAFFGQGTRLTVV.

The J gene is TRBJ2-7, the V gene TRBV5-4; 9 nucleotides agree with TRBD1. V trimming: 0 bases; J trimming: 5 bases; junction bases outside the gene matches: 0. CDR1 and CDR2 from the germline V gene are SGHNT and YYREEE (reference sequence). CDR3 size: 13 residues. The CDR3 protein is CASSLGDRDEQYF. The CDR3 DNA follows: TGTGCCAGCAGCTTGGGGGACAGGGACGAGCAGTACTTC.

This clone was counted once. This rearrangement joins TRBV6-2 or TRBV6-3 to TRBJ2-3, with 8 nucleotides matching TRBD2. The CDR3 is 19 residues long. The ends lost 1 base at V and 3 bases at J; junction bases unmatched: 15. CDR1 is MNHEY, CDR2 SVGEGT, per germline. The CDR3, as DNA: TGTGCCAGCAGTTACTGGGTGGACTTCCAAGTAGCGGGAACAGATACGCAGTATTTT. Translated, it gives CASSYWVDFQVAGTDTQYF.

V gene TRBV13 combines with J gene TRBJ2-2; 8 positions agree with TRBD2. The CDR3 length is 16 residues. J gave up 3 bases and V 4 bases, and 7 bases lay outside the gene matches. The V gene's germline CDR1 is PRHDT and CDR2 FYEKMQ (reference sequence). The CDR3 spells CASSSEGGLDTGELFF. CDR3 DNA sequence: TGTGCCAGCAGCTCCGAGGGGGGACTAGACACCGGGGAGCTGTTTTTT.

This sequence joins TRBV5-6 and TRBJ1-5, with TRBD1 as a possible D gene (5 bases). The V gene's germline CDR1 is SGHDT and CDR2 YYEEEE. The CDR3 spans 13 residues. Trimming left V 2 bases short and J 4 bases short, with 7 bases between. The CDR3 sequence is CASSFGGNQPQHF. CDR3 in DNA: TGTGCCAGCAGCTTCGGGGGGAATCAGCCCCAGCATTTT.